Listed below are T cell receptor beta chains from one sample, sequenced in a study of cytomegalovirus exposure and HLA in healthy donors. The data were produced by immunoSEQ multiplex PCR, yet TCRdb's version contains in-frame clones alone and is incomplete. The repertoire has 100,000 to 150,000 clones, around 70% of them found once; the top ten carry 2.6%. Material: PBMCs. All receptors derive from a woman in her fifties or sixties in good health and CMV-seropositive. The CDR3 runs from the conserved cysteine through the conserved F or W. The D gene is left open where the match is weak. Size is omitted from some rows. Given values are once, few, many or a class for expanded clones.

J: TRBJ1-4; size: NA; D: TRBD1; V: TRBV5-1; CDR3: CASSLAPQGANEKLFF; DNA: TGCGCCAGCAGCTTGGCCCCACAGGGGGCAAATGAAAAACTGTTTTTT
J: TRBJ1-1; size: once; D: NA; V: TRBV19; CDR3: CASSIQGSTEAFF; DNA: TGTGCCAGTAGTATTCAGGGCAGCACTGAAGCTTTCTTT
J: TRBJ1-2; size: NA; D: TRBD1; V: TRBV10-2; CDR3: CASRDTGVSYYGYTF; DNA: TGCGCCAGCAGGGACACAGGGGTCTCATACTATGGCTACACCTTC
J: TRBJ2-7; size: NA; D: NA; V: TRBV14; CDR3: CASSLYGGGPPLEQYF; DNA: TGTGCCAGCAGCCTCTATGGGGGGGGGCCGCCTCTCGAGCAGTACTTC
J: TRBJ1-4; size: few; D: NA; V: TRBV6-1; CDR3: CASSGSTAYEKLFF; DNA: TGTGCCAGCTCCGGGAGCACGGCTTATGAAAAACTGTTTTTT
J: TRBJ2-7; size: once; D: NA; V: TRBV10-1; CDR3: CASSVATEYEQYF; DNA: TGCGCCAGCAGTGTCGCGACAGAGTACGAGCAGTACTTC
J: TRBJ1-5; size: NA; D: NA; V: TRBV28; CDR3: CASSQSGTHDQPQHF; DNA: TGTGCCAGCAGCCAATCCGGGACACATGATCAGCCCCAGCATTTT
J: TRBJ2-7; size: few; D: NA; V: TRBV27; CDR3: CASRSGAYEQYF; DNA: TGTGCCAGCAGAAGTGGAGCCTACGAGCAGTACTTC
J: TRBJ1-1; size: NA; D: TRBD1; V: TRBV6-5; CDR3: CASSYSDRALAEAFF; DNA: TGTGCCAGCAGTTACTCCGACAGGGCTCTGGCTGAAGCTTTCTTT
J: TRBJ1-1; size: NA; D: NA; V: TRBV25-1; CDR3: CASRETGMNTEAFF; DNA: TGTGCCAGCAGGGAAACAGGGATGAACACTGAAGCTTTCTTT
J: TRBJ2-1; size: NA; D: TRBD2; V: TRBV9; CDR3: CASSVAAAGGNNEQFF; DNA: TGTGCCAGCAGCGTAGCAGCAGCGGGGGGAAACAATGAGCAGTTCTTC
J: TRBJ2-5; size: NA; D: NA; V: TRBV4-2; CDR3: CASSQQGAVQRETQYF; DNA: TGTGCCAGCAGCCAACAAGGGGCGGTACAGAGGGAGACCCAGTACTTC